This is a list of T cell receptor beta chains from one sample in a study of shared clonotypes between healthy human individuals. TCRdb's table, derived via immunoSEQ multiplex PCR, lists solely in-frame clones and lacks some. The sample has roughly 850,000 clones; around 96% are singletons. Material for sequencing was naive CD8+ T cells sorted from blood. The receptors derive from a man aged 30 to 39 in good health. The CDR3 runs from the conserved cysteine through the conserved F or W. D genes are given only for firm matches. A row's size may be missing; if present it is once, few, many or a size class.

D gene	clone size	V gene	J gene	CDR3 DNA	CDR3 protein
.	.	TRBV11-2	TRBJ1-4	TGTGCCAGCAGCCCCCGATCCAATGAAAAACTGTTTTTT	CASSPRSNEKLFF
TRBD1	.	TRBV7-8	TRBJ1-1	TGTGCCAGCAGCCTAATTTTAGAGGGTACAGGGGCAGTCACTGAAGCTTTCTTT	CASSLILEGTGAVTEAFF
.	once	TRBV5-8	TRBJ2-7	TGTGCCAGCAGGATATCAGGGGTAGCGTGGTACGAGCAGTACTTC	CASRISGVAWYEQYF
.	.	TRBV7-8	TRBJ2-7	TGTGCCAGCAGCCCAGGAGTCCCGGGGTCCCACGAGCAGTACTTC	CASSPGVPGSHEQYF
.	once	TRBV12-5	TRBJ2-2	TGTGCTAGTGGTTTGGTCGGAGGGGACACCGGGGAGCTGTTTTTT	CASGLVGGDTGELFF
TRBD1	.	TRBV5-5	TRBJ2-7	TGTGCCAGCAGCTTGTATGTCCGGACAGGGAGCGACGAGCAGTACTTC	CASSLYVRTGSDEQYF
.	.	TRBV9	TRBJ2-3	TGTGCCAGCAGCGCAGGGGGGGCCCGAGATACGCAGTATTTT	CASSAGGARDTQYF
TRBD2	.	TRBV7-7	TRBJ2-7	TGTGCCAGCAGCCCCGGGGGGGGGTACGAGCAGTACTTC	CASSPGGGYEQYF
TRBD1	.	TRBV30	TRBJ2-2	TGTGCCTGGAGTGGCAGGGGGCACACCGGGGAGCTGTTTTTT	CAWSGRGHTGELFF
TRBD2	.	TRBV7-9	TRBJ2-7	TGTGCCAGCAGCTCGGGACTAGCGGGAGGGCTCTACGAGCAGTACTTC	CASSSGLAGGLYEQYF
.	.	TRBV7-6	TRBJ2-7	TGTGCCAGCAGCTTACTAGGGGGGAGCGACGTGGCCCAAGGCGAGCAGTACTTC	CASSLLGGSDVAQGEQYF
TRBD1	.	TRBV29-1	TRBJ2-1	TGCAGCGTTGCGGGGACAGGGGTCACCATCTACAATGAGCAGTTCTTC	CSVAGTGVTIYNEQFF
TRBD2	.	TRBV7-9	TRBJ2-1	TGTGCCAGCAGCTCTTATCGCGCTAGCGGGAGAAAGTCAAATGAGCAGTTCTTC	CASSSYRASGRKSNEQFF
.	.	TRBV7-6	TRBJ2-7	TGTGCCAGCAGCCTCCAGGGGAACGAGCAGTACTTC	CASSLQGNEQYF
.	.	TRBV27	TRBJ2-1	TGTGCCAGCACCTATACAGGGGGGGGGAATGAGCAGTTCTTC	CASTYTGGGNEQFF
TRBD2	.	TRBV19	TRBJ2-7	TGTGCCAGTAGCCGACTAGCGGGGTCCTACGAGCAGTACTTC	CASSRLAGSYEQYF
.	once	TRBV2	TRBJ1-2	TGTGCCAGCTTTCAGGGTACTGGTAATGGCTACACCTTC	CASFQGTGNGYTF
.	.	TRBV4-1	TRBJ2-7	TGCGCCAGCAGCCAGGTAGGGGCCTACGAGCAGTACTTC	CASSQVGAYEQYF
.	.	TRBV7-9	TRBJ2-7	TGTGCCAGCAGCGCTCCCGGGACACCTTACGAGCAGTACTTC	CASSAPGTPYEQYF
TRBD1	.	TRBV7-8	TRBJ1-1	TGTGCCAGCAGCCCTGGACAGGGGGCATTGGTTTTGAACACTGAAGCTTTCTTT	CASSPGQGALVLNTEAFF
.	.	TRBV5-5	TRBJ1-1	TGTGCCAGCAGCGTAGGATCGGGTAGTGAAGCTTTCTTT	CASSVGSGSEAFF
TRBD2	.	TRBV13	TRBJ2-2	TGTGCCAGCAGGCCGGGACTAGCGGGAGGGAGTGCCGGGGAGCTGTTTTTT	CASRPGLAGGSAGELFF
TRBD2	.	TRBV6-1	TRBJ2-1	TGTGCCAGCAGTGAATTAACTAGCGCCAATGAGCAGTTCTTC	CASSELTSANEQFF
.	.	TRBV19	TRBJ2-7	TGTGCCAGTAGTATGGGGCTTGGGCCGGGCTACGAGCAGTACTTC	CASSMGLGPGYEQYF
.	.	TRBV29-1	TRBJ2-7	TGCAGCGTCTGGGGGTCCGAGCAGTACTTC	CSVWGSEQYF
.	.	TRBV7-9	TRBJ2-5	TGTGCCAGCAGCCTCCGGGACTCCCAAGAGACCCAGTACTTC	CASSLRDSQETQYF
TRBD1	.	TRBV11-3	TRBJ2-1	TGTGCCAGCAGCCCCAGACAGGGGGGGAATGAGCAGTTCTTC	CASSPRQGGNEQFF
.	.	TRBV7-9	TRBJ1-4	TGTGCCAGCAGCTTAAACCTTAAGCAGGAAAAACTGTTTTTT	CASSLNLKQEKLFF
TRBD2	.	TRBV27	TRBJ2-7	TGTGCCCCCCCCCTAAGGCTAGCGGCAAACTCCTACGAGCAGTACTTC	CAPPLRLAANSYEQYF
.	.	TRBV11-2	TRBJ2-3	TGTGCCAGCAGCTTAGGGGGAGACAAACAGTATTTT	CASSLGGDKQYF
.	.	TRBV7-6	TRBJ2-7	TGTGCCAGCAGGTCTCGGGCTTCCTACGAGCAGTACTTC	CASRSRASYEQYF
.	.	TRBV13	TRBJ2-5	TGTGCCAGCAGCTGGGGGCGTGAGACCCAGTACTTC	CASSWGRETQYF
.	.	TRBV7-9	TRBJ2-1	TGTGCCAGCAGCCCCAATTTCGTATATGAGCAGTTCTTC	CASSPNFVYEQFF
.	.	TRBV7-9	TRBJ2-3	TGTGCCAGCAGCTCGGAAGATCGAGATACGCAGTATTTT	CASSSEDRDTQYF
.	.	TRBV28	TRBJ1-1	TGTGCCAGCAGTTTTAGCTCGAAGGGGGGCTGGAACACTGAAGCTTTCTTT	CASSFSSKGGWNTEAFF
.	.	TRBV12-5	TRBJ2-5	TGTGCTAGTGGCAACCCTCGGCAAGAGACCCAGTACTTC	CASGNPRQETQYF
TRBD1	.	TRBV2	TRBJ2-1	TGTGCCAGCCAACAGGGGGGCTATTCCTACAATGAGCAGTTCTTC	CASQQGGYSYNEQFF
.	.	TRBV7-6	TRBJ2-1	TGTGCCAGCAGCTTAGGCAGGGATTACAATGAGCAGTTCTTC	CASSLGRDYNEQFF
.	.	TRBV14	TRBJ1-2	TGTGCCAGCAGCCAAGAGCCAGGGTTTTCCTATGGCTACACCTTC	CASSQEPGFSYGYTF
TRBD1	.	TRBV6-1	TRBJ2-7	TGTGCCAGCAGTGAAAGCATTTGGGACAGGGAAGGCGAGCAGTACTTC	CASSESIWDREGEQYF
.	.	TRBV5-6	TRBJ1-1	TGTGCCAGCAGCTTGGTGGAGGGGACGAACACTGAAGCTTTCTTT	CASSLVEGTNTEAFF
.	once	TRBV5-1	TRBJ2-7	TGCGCCAGCAGCTCCCCTGCCTACCCCTACGAGCAGTACTTC	CASSSPAYPYEQYF
.	.	TRBV7-9	TRBJ2-5	TGTGCCAGCAGCAAAGCCACAGGGAAAGAGACCCAGTACTTC	CASSKATGKETQYF
.	once	TRBV2	TRBJ2-7	TGTGCCAGTTCCAGAACCTACGAGCAGTACTTC	CASSRTYEQYF
TRBD2	.	TRBV7-9	TRBJ2-3	TGTGCCAGCAGCTCGAGCGGGAGGACTAGCACAGATACGCAGTATTTT	CASSSSGRTSTDTQYF
.	.	TRBV7-3	TRBJ2-7	TGTGCCAGCAGCCGCCTTGGGGGATCGGTGCACGAGCAGTACTTC	CASSRLGGSVHEQYF